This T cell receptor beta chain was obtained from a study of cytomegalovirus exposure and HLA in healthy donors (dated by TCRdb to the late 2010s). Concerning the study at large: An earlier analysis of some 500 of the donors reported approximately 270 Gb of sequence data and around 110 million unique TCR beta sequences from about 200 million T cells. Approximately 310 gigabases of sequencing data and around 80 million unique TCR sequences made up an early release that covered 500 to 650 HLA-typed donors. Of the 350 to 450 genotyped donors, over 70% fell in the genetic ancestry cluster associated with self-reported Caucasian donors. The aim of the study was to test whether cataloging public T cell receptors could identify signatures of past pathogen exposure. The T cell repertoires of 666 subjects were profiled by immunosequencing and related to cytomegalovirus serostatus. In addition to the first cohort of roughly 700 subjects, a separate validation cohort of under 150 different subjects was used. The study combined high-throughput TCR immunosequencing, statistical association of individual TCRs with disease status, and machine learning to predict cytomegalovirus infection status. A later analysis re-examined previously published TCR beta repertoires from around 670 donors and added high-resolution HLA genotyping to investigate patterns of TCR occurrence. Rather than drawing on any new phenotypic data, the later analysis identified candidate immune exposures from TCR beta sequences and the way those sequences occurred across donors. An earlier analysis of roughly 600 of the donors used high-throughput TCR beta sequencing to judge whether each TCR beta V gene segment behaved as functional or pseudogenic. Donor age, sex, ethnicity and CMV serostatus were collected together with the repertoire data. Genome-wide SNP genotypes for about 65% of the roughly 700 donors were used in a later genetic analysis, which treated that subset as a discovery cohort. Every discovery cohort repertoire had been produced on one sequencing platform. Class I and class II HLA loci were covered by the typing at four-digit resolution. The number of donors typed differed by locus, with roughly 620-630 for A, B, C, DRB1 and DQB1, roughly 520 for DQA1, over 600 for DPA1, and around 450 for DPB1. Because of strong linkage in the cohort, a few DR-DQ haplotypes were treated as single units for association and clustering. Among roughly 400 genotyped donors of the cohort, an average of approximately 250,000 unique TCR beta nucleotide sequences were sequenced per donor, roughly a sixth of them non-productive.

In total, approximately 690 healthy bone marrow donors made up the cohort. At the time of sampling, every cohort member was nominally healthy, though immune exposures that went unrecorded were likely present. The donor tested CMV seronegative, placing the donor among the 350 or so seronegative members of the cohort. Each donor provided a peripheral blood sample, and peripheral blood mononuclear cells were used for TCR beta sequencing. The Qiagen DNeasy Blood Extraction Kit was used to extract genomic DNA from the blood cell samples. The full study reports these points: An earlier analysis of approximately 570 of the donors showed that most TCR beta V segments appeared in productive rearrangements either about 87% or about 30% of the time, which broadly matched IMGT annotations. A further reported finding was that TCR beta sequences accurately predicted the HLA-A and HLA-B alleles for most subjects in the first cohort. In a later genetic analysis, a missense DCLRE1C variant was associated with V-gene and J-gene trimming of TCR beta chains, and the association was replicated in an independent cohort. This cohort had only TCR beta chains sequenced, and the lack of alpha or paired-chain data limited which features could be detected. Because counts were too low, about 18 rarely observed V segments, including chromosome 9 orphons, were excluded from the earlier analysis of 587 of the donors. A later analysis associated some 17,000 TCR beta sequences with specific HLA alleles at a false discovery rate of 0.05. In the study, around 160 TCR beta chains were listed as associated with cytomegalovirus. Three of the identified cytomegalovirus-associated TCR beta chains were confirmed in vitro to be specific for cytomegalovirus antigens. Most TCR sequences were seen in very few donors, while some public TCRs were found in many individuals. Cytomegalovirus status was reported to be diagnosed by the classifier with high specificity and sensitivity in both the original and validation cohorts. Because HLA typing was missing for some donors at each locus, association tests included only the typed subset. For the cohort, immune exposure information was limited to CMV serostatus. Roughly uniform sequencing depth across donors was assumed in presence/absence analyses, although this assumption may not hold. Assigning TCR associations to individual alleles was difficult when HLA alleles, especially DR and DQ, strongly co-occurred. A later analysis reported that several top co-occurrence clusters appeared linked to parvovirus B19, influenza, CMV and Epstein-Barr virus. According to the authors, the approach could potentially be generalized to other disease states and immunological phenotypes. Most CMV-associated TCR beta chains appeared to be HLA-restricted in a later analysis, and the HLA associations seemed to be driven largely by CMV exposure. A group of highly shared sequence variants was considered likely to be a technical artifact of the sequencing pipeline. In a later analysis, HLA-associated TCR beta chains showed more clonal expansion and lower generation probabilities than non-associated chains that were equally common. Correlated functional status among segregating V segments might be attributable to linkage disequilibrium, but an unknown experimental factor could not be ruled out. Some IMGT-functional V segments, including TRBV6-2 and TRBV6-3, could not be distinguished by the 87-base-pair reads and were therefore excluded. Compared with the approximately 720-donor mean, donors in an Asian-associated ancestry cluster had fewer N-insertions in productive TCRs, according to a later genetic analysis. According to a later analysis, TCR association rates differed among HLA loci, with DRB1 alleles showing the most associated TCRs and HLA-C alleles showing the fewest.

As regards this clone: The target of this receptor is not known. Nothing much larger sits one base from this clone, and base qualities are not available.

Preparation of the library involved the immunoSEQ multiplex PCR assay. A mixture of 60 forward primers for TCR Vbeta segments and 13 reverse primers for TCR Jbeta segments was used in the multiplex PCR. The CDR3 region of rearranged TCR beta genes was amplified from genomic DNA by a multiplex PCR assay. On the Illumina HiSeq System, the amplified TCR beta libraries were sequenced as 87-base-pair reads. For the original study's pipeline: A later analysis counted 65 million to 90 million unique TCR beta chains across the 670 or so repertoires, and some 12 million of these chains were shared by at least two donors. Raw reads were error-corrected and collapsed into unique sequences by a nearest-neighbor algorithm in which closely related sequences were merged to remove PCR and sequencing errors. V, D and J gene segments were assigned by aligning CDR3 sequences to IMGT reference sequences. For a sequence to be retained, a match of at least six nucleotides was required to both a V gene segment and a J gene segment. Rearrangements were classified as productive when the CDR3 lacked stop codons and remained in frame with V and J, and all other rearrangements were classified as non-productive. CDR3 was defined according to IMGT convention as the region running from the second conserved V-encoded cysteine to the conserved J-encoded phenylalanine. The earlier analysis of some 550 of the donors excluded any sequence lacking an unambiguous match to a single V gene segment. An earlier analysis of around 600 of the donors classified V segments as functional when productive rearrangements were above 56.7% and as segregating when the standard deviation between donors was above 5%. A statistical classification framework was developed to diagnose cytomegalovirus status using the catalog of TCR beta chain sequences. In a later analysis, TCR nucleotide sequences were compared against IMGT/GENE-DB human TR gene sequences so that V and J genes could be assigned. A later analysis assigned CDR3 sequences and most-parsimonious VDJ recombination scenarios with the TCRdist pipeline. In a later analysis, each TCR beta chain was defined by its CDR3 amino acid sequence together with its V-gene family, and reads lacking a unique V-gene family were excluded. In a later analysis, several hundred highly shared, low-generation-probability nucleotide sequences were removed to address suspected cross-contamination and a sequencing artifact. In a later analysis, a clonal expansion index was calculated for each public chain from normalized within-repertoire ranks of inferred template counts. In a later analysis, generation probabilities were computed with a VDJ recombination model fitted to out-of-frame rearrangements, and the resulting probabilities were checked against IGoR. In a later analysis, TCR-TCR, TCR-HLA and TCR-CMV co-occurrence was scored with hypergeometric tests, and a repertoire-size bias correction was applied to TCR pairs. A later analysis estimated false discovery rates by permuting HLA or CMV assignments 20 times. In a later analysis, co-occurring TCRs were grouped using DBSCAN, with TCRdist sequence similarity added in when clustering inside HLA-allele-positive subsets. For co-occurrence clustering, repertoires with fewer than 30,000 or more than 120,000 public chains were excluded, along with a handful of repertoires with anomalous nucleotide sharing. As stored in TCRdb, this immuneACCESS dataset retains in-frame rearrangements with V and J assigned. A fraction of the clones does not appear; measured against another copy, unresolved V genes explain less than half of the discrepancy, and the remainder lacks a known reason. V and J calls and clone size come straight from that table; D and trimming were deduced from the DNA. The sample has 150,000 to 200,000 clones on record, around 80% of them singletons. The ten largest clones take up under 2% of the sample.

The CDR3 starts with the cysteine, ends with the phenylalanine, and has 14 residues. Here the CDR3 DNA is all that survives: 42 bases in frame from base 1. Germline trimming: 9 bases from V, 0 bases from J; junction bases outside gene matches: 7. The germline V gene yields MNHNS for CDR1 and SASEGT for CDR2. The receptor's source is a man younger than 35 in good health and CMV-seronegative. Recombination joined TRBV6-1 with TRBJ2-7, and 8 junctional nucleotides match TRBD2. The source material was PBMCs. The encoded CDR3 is CASLDSGSSYEQYF. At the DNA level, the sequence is TGTGCCAGTCTGGACAGCGGGAGCTCCTACGAGCAGTACTTC.